This is a list of T cell receptor beta chains from one sample in a study of technical replicates of blood from a handful of donors. Sequenced by immunoSEQ multiplex PCR; TCRdb stores in-frame clones only, minus some. The repertoire holds some 87,000 clones, with about 96% as singletons. Input material: T cells isolated from PBMCs. The receptor set was obtained from a human donor in good health. Each CDR3 is given with its conserved first and last residue. A D gene is named only where the DNA matches it firmly. Clone size is shown for a subset of rows, as once, few, many or a class of expanded clone.

size,J,D,V,CDR3,DNA
-,TRBJ2-7,-,TRBV4-2,CASSPDNTYEQYF,TGTGCCAGCAGCCCTGACAATACCTACGAGCAGTACTTC
-,TRBJ2-7,TRBD1,TRBV28,CASSPTGTEIYEQYF,TGTGCCAGCAGCCCTACCGGGACAGAGATCTACGAGCAGTACTTC
-,TRBJ2-1,-,TRBV19,CASGEDSYNEQFF,TGTGCCAGCGGGGAGGACTCCTACAATGAGCAGTTCTTC
once,TRBJ1-2,-,TRBV7-9,CASSLVFGPGVYGYTF,TGTGCCAGCAGCTTAGTGTTCGGCCCAGGGGTCTATGGCTACACCTTC
-,TRBJ1-1,TRBD1,TRBV19,CASSIPGGDNTEAFF,TGTGCCAGTAGTATTCCAGGGGGAGATAACACTGAAGCTTTCTTT
once,TRBJ1-5,-,TRBV5-1,CASSLTGVTDQPQHF,TGCGCCAGCAGCTTGACGGGGGTGACCGATCAGCCCCAGCATTTT
-,TRBJ1-5,-,TRBV4-1,CASSQVSNQPQHF,TGCGCCAGCAGCCAAGTTAGTAATCAGCCCCAGCATTTT
-,TRBJ2-5,-,TRBV11-2,CASSLTPGFLTKETQYF,TGTGCCAGCAGCTTAACTCCAGGGTTTCTAACCAAAGAGACCCAGTACTTC
-,TRBJ1-5,TRBD1,TRBV7-8,CASSLGGTGNQPQHF,TGTGCCAGCAGCTTAGGTGGGACAGGAAATCAGCCCCAGCATTTT
once,TRBJ1-4,-,TRBV30,CAWTNQNEKLFF,TGTGCCTGGACCAATCAAAATGAAAAACTGTTTTTT
-,TRBJ1-2,-,TRBV14,CASSQVFGGYHGYTF,TGTGCCAGCAGCCAAGTGTTTGGGGGCTATCATGGCTACACCTTC
-,TRBJ1-3,-,TRBV7-8,CASSTGSGNTIYF,TGTGCCAGCAGCACAGGATCCGGAAACACCATATATTTT
-,TRBJ2-1,-,TRBV6-4,CASSDEGGNEQFF,TGTGCCAGCAGTGACGAGGGAGGCAATGAGCAGTTCTTC
-,TRBJ2-3,-,TRBV6-5,CASSYQLANTDTQYF,TGTGCCAGCAGTTACCAACTAGCTAACACAGATACGCAGTATTTT
-,TRBJ2-2,TRBD2,TRBV7-2,CASRGGSGSAGELFF,TGTGCCAGCAGGGGGGGGAGCGGGAGCGCCGGGGAGCTGTTTTTT
once,TRBJ2-1,TRBD2,TRBV7-3,CASSLQPSGNEQFF,TGTGCCAGCAGCTTACAGCCTAGCGGAAATGAGCAGTTCTTC
-,TRBJ2-3,TRBD2,TRBV28,CASSPYPRREVTDTQYF,TGTGCCAGCAGTCCCTATCCCCGTCGGGAGGTCACAGATACGCAGTATTTT
-,TRBJ2-7,TRBD1,TRBV27,CASSLLGTGTSYEQYF,TGTGCCAGCAGTTTATTGGGGACAGGTACCTCCTACGAGCAGTACTTC
-,TRBJ1-1,-,TRBV19,CASSTAGFGDMNTEAFF,TGTGCCAGTAGTACTGCGGGATTTGGCGACATGAACACTGAAGCTTTCTTT
-,TRBJ2-2,TRBD2,TRBV18,CASSPGTRVTGELFF,TGTGCCAGCTCACCAGGGACTAGAGTCACCGGGGAGCTGTTTTTT
-,TRBJ2-3,-,TRBV7-8,CASSLLTSTDTQYF,TGTGCCAGCAGCTTGTTAACTAGCACAGATACGCAGTATTTT
-,TRBJ2-7,TRBD1,TRBV28,CASSKISGTGFYEQYF,TGTGCCAGCAGTAAAATTTCCGGGACAGGGTTCTACGAGCAGTACTTC
-,TRBJ2-5,TRBD2,TRBV7-8,CASSYPGLAGAETQYF,TGTGCCAGCAGCTACCCGGGACTAGCGGGAGCAGAGACCCAGTACTTC
-,TRBJ2-1,TRBD2,TRBV5-1,CASSLDAGGNNEQFF,TGCGCCAGCAGCTTGGATGCGGGAGGGAACAATGAGCAGTTCTTC
once,TRBJ1-4,-,TRBV5-1,CASSLNGRELFF,TGCGCCAGCAGCTTGAACGGGAGAGAACTGTTTTTT
-,TRBJ2-2,-,TRBV15,CATSRDPSGTTGELFF,TGTGCCACCAGCAGAGATCCTAGTGGAACCACCGGGGAGCTGTTTTTT
-,TRBJ2-3,-,TRBV7-9,CASSLDLNMGGTQYF,TGTGCCAGCAGCTTAGACTTGAATATGGGGGGTACGCAGTATTTT
once,TRBJ1-1,-,TRBV6-1,CASSEGAGEGGDTEAFF,TGTGCCAGCAGTGAAGGTGCAGGGGAAGGAGGCGACACTGAAGCTTTCTTT
-,TRBJ2-7,TRBD1,TRBV19,CASRSGGNTYEQYF,TGTGCCAGTAGGTCAGGGGGAAATACCTACGAGCAGTACTTC
-,TRBJ2-1,TRBD2,TRBV5-5,CASSAWTVNKREWGNEQFF,TGTGCCAGCAGCGCTTGGACGGTTAATAAGCGGGAGTGGGGGAATGAGCAGTTCTTC
-,TRBJ1-2,-,TRBV27,CASSTDTNYGYTF,TGTGCCAGCAGTACCGACACAAACTATGGCTACACCTTC
once,TRBJ2-7,TRBD2,TRBV4-1,CASSPGASGTYEQYF,TGCGCCAGCAGCCCCGGGGCTAGCGGGACCTACGAGCAGTACTTC
-,TRBJ2-1,TRBD2,TRBV11-2,CASSLVAGGFFNEQFF,TGTGCCAGCAGCTTAGTAGCGGGAGGTTTCTTCAATGAGCAGTTCTTC
-,TRBJ2-3,TRBD2,TRBV5-1,CASSLEAGASQDTQYF,TGCGCCAGCAGCTTGGAAGCGGGAGCCTCTCAAGATACGCAGTATTTT
-,TRBJ1-2,TRBD1,TRBV5-6,CASSLELKGANYGYTF,TGTGCCAGCAGCTTGGAGTTAAAGGGGGCCAACTATGGCTACACCTTC
-,TRBJ2-7,-,TRBV13,CASSPDSSYEQYF,TGTGCCAGCAGCCCTGACAGTTCCTACGAGCAGTACTTC
-,TRBJ1-2,-,TRBV11-1,CASSSVRSRYGYTF,TGTGCCAGCAGCTCCGTCAGATCACGCTATGGCTACACCTTC
-,TRBJ1-1,TRBD1,TRBV5-1,CASRGPSGTVNTEAFF,TGCGCCAGCAGGGGCCCCTCCGGGACAGTGAACACTGAAGCTTTCTTT
once,TRBJ2-7,TRBD2,TRBV6-5,CASSLILAGGPEQYF,TGTGCCAGCAGCTTGATACTAGCGGGAGGGCCCGAGCAGTACTTC
-,TRBJ2-7,TRBD1,TRBV6-1,CASSSRDSPLEQYF,TGTGCCAGCAGTAGCCGGGACAGTCCTTTGGAGCAGTACTTC
-,TRBJ2-3,TRBD2,TRBV14,CASSGLAGSTDTQYF,TGTGCCAGCTCGGGACTAGCGGGAAGCACAGATACGCAGTATTTT
-,TRBJ2-7,-,TRBV7-8,CASGTSYEQYF,TGTGCCAGCGGGACTTCCTACGAGCAGTACTTC
-,TRBJ1-3,-,TRBV11-1,CASSQAVSGNTIYF,TGTGCCAGCAGCCAAGCGGTCTCTGGAAACACCATATATTTT
-,TRBJ2-2,-,TRBV6-6,CASSYNGGAGELFF,TGTGCCAGCAGTTACAATGGCGGAGCCGGGGAGCTGTTTTTT
-,TRBJ1-1,TRBD1,TRBV10-1,CASSESRGLAEAFF,TGCGCCAGCAGTGAGAGCAGGGGGCTCGCTGAAGCTTTCTTT
-,TRBJ2-7,TRBD1,TRBV10-1,CASSEFAGTGVYEQYF,TGCGCCAGCAGTGAGTTTGCCGGGACAGGGGTCTACGAGCAGTACTTC
-,TRBJ1-2,-,TRBV16,CASGSEGYGYTF,TGTGCCAGCGGATCGGAGGGCTATGGCTACACCTTC
-,TRBJ2-2,-,TRBV5-1,CASSLRTGTGELFF,TGCGCCAGCAGCTTGAGAACGGGGACCGGGGAGCTGTTTTTT
-,TRBJ2-1,-,TRBV19,CASSIVGRVGYNEQFF,TGTGCCAGTAGTATAGTGGGCAGGGTAGGGTACAATGAGCAGTTCTTC
-,TRBJ2-3,TRBD2,TRBV19,CASSGRGADTQYF,TGTGCCAGTAGTGGGAGGGGAGCAGATACGCAGTATTTT